Detailed here is one TCR beta chain. No antigen is known for it. Each CDR3 protein is one row after TCRdb ran MiXCR on the RT-PCR reads. The sample holds under 950,000 distinct CDR3 sequences, about 20% seen once. The sample belongs to a study of response to subunit inactivated influenza vaccine. Study-level results: With each seasonal influenza vaccination, the authors suggested, few new T cells are recruited.

Germline CDR1 reads LGHNA; CDR2 reads YSLEER. J was trimmed by 6 bases and V by 0 bases; bases with no gene match: 5. The CDR3 has 15 amino acids. The sequencing used PBMCs from blood, collected roughly 5 days after vaccination. This clonotype was sampled from a man aged 45 to 65 who received an inactivated influenza vaccine. J is TRBJ2-3 and V is TRBV4-3, with 8 positions matching TRBD1. The CDR3 coding sequence is TGCGCCAGCAGCCAAGAAGGGACAGGAGGGGATACGCAGTATTTT. Protein product: CASSQEGTGGDTQYF.